One sample yielded the 19 T cell receptor beta chains listed below, sequenced in a study of blood T cell repertoires in COVID-19. The table came from immunoSEQ multiplex PCR; TCRdb's copy has only in-frame clones and leaves some out. Counted here are 130,000 or so clones, 75% to 90% occurring once; the ten biggest clones make up around 18%. Sequences were obtained from peripheral blood. The receptors were sampled from a woman in her 50s who had recovered from COVID-19.

This clone was observed once. The genes are TRBV6-1 and TRBJ1-1, with a tentative D call TRBD1 (6 bases). V lost 4 bases, J lost 4 bases, and 19 bases lay in between. From germline, CDR1 is MNHNS and CDR2 SASEGT. The CDR3 is 16 amino acids. The CDR3 DNA follows: TGTGCCAGCAGTGGTCCCTCCGGGACATTGAGCACTGAAGCTTTCTTT. It translates to CASSGPSGTLSTEAFF.

The J gene is TRBJ1-1, the V gene TRBV30; a weak D match, TRBD1 (6 bases). The germline V gene encodes CDR1 GTSNPN and CDR2 SVGIG (reference sequence). This CDR3 contains 14 residues. The V end was cut by 3 bases, the J end by 12 bases, with 23 bases between. The CDR3 sequence is CAWSPQGLLEKTFF. The CDR3, as DNA: TGTGCCTGGAGCCCTCAGGGGCTCCTCGAAAAAACTTTCTTT.

This chain joins TRBV18 and TRBJ1-5; perhaps TRBD1 as D (6 bases). From germline, CDR1 is KGHSH and CDR2 LQKENI. This CDR3 spans 15 amino acids. The V and J ends lost 10 bases and 2 bases respectively, with 18 bases between them. CDR3 bases: TGTGCCACCTCTTGGGGGCAGGCGGGCAATCAGCCCCAGCATTTT. The encoded protein is CATSWGQAGNQPQHF.

Of note for this clone: Other DNA variants within this sample encode the same CDR3. This chain links TRBV12-3 or TRBV12-4 with TRBJ2-5; TRBD2 might be the D (6 bases). This CDR3 is built from 13 residues. Trimming removed 2 bases at V and 5 bases at J, with 9 bases between. CDR3 residues: CASSLRGLETQYF. For the CDR3, the DNA is TGTGCCAGCAGTTTACGGGGGTTGGAGACCCAGTACTTC.

For this clone: At one end the junction does not follow the germline gene, possibly because of a read error. This rearrangement joins TRBV3-1 (or the pseudogene TRBV3-2) to TRBJ2-3; 13 bases map to TRBD2. Per germline, CDR1 LGHDT and CDR2 YNNKEL (reference sequence). The CDR3 has 16 amino acids. The CDR3 protein is CASRQGLAGVTDTQYF. The CDR3 bases are TGTGCCAGCAGACAAGGACTAGCGGGGGTCACAGATACGCAGTATTTT.

CDR3 sequence (DNA): TGTGCCAGCAGCGTAGTGTCGGGACTAGCCTACAATGAGCAGTTCTTC. Protein sequence: CASSVVSGLAYNEQFF. This chain connects TRBV9 to TRBJ2-1, with TRBD2 matching 8 bases. J was trimmed by 2 bases and V by 0 bases; bases with no gene match: 4. The CDR3 has 16 residues. CDR1 and CDR2 (germline): SGDLS, YYNGEE. The entire variable domain, with the rest obtained from reference TRBV9 and TRBJ2-1, is as follows: DSGVTQTPKHLITATGQRVTLRCSPRSGDLSVYWYQQSLDQGLQFLIQYYNGEERAKGNILERFSAQQFPDLHSELNLSSLELGDSALYFCASSVVSGLAYNEQFFGPGTRLTVL.

There are a few counts of this clone. V is TRBV30 and J is TRBJ2-3, with D perhaps TRBD2 (5 bases). The CDR3 runs to 13 residues. V was pared by 0 bases and J by 7 bases, with 11 bases between. CDR1 is GTSNPN and CDR2 is SVGIG in the germline V gene (reference sequence). CDR3 DNA sequence: TGTGCCTGGAGTGTCTCGGGAAGAAATACGCAGTATTTT. As protein: CAWSVSGRNTQYF.

This chain links TRBV4-1 with TRBJ2-5, with a possible D match to TRBD1 (5 bases). The CDR3 covers 14 residues. Germline V gene lookup returns CDR1 MGHRA and CDR2 YSYEKL. Trimming cost V 3 bases and J 5 bases, with 13 bases left between them. CDR3 nucleotides: TGCGCCAGCAGCCAGGTCTCCTCAGGGGAGACCCAGTACTTC. Its translation: CASSQVSSGETQYF.

This clone was recorded a few times. The chain recombines TRBV24-1 with TRBJ2-5; TRBD2 is a possible D gene (6 bases). Germline CDR1 reads KGHDR; CDR2 reads SFDVKD. The CDR3 is made up of 14 amino acids. Deletions cut 6 bases from V and 1 base from J, with 11 bases between. Here the CDR3 reads CATSPGGFQETQYF. In DNA, the CDR3 is TGTGCCACCAGTCCCGGGGGATTCCAAGAGACCCAGTACTTC.

CDR3 nucleotides: TGTGCCAGCAGCTTAGCGCAGGGGATGGGAACAGATACGCAGTATTTT. Translation: CASSLAQGMGTDTQYF. This chain connects TRBV7-2 to TRBJ2-3; TRBD1 might be the D (6 bases). CDR1 is SGHTA, CDR2 FQGNSA, per germline. The CDR3 totals 16 residues. V lost 0 bases and J 3 bases, leaving 13 bases between the germline ends.

This chain links TRBV24-1 with TRBJ2-7, with a possible D match to TRBD2 (5 bases). Germline V gives CDR1 KGHDR, CDR2 SFDVKD. The CDR3 loop spans 15 amino acids. V gave up 4 bases and J gave up 1 base, with 13 bases separating them. Here the CDR3 reads CATSDSRRGSYEQYF. The CDR3 region has the DNA TGTGCCACCAGTGACTCAAGACGGGGATCCTACGAGCAGTACTTC.

The chain is built from TRBV19 and TRBJ2-1; the D gene is possibly TRBD1 (6 bases). Trimming pared 3 bases from V and 0 bases from J, leaving 9 bases between. CDR3 length: 15 residues. CDR1 and CDR2 from the germline V gene are LNHDA and SQIVND (reference sequence). The DNA for the CDR3 is TGTGCCAGTAGTATCGACAGGAGCTCCTACAATGAGCAGTTCTTC. Its protein is CASSIDRSSYNEQFF.

This clone came up a few times. The chain has TRBV4-1 and TRBJ2-1, with unresolved D. CDR3 size: 13 residues. V was cut by 4 bases and J by 6 bases, with 10 bases left in between. Germline CDR1 is MGHRA and CDR2 is YSYEKL. The CDR3 here is CASSPSELNEQFF. CDR3 bases: TGCGCCAGCAGCCCGTCTGAGCTCAATGAGCAGTTCTTC.

V gene TRBV7-2 combines with J gene TRBJ2-3; D uncertain. Germline-derived CDR1 and CDR2 are SGHTA and FQGNSA. Trimming removed 7 bases from V and 0 bases from J, with 11 bases in between. The CDR3 contains 14 residues. The CDR3 loop is CASKQRSSTDTQYF. CDR3 DNA sequence: TGTGCCAGCAAGCAGCGCTCTAGCACAGATACGCAGTATTTT.

The V gene is TRBV30, the J gene TRBJ1-1, with D uncertain. Germline CDR1 reads GTSNPN; CDR2 reads SVGIG (reference sequence). V was shortened by 4 bases and J by 0 bases, with 9 bases between the two germline ends. There are 13 residues in the CDR3. The CDR3 spells CAWIVTMNTEAFF. CDR3 sequence (DNA): TGTGCCTGGATTGTTACTATGAACACTGAAGCTTTCTTT.

This chain links TRBV21-1 with TRBJ2-7; the table's D call, TRBD2, has no DNA check behind it. TRBV21-1 is shown as a pseudogene. This CDR3 has 15 residues. CDR3 DNA sequence: TGTGCCAGCAGCATGCTTAGCGGGACCCCCTACGAGCAGTACTTC. Encoded protein: CASSMLSGTPYEQYF.

The CDR3 DNA reads TGCGCCAGCAGCTTATTTACGGCTAGCGGACAAGAGACCCAGTACTTC. Amino acids: CASSLFTASGQETQYF. The rearrangement uses TRBV5-1 and TRBJ2-5; 7 bases are shared with TRBD2. There are 16 residues in the CDR3. The germline gives CDR1 SGHRS, CDR2 YFSETQ. The trim removed 2 bases at V and 2 bases at J, leaving 9 bases unmatched.

V gene TRBV18 combines with J gene TRBJ1-3; TRBD1 is a possible D gene (6 bases). Trimming cost V 6 bases and J 0 bases, with 12 bases left between them. CDR1 KGHSH and CDR2 LQKENI come from the germline V gene. The CDR3 runs 15 residues. CDR3 protein: CASSQGTHSGNTIYF. CDR3 coding DNA: TGTGCCAGCTCCCAGGGGACACACTCTGGAAACACCATATATTTT.

The V call is TRBV19, the J call TRBJ2-1; no clear D. This CDR3 spans 9 amino acids. Per the germline V gene, CDR1 is LNHDA and CDR2 is SQIVND (reference sequence). In DNA, the CDR3 is TGTGCTCTAGAGAATGAGCAGTTCTTC. It specifies CALENEQFF. Based on the CDR3 plus reference TRBV19 and TRBJ2-1, the full variable domain is DGGITQSPKYLFRKEGQNVTLSCEQNLNHDAMYWYRQDPGQGLRLIYYSQIVNDFQKGDIAEGYSVSREKKESFPLTVTSAQKNPTAFYLCALENEQFFGPGTRLTVL.